A single sample gave rise to the 20 T cell receptor beta chains below, sequenced in a study of chemoradiotherapy in HPV16-positive cancers. Some clones are missing from TCRdb's copy, which holds only in-frame ones; the method was immunoSEQ multiplex PCR. The sample consists of tens of thousands of clones, around 90% of them appearing once. Sample: blood, taken from a patient who underwent chemoradiotherapy. The receptors originated from a human donor with HPV-associated anogenital cancer.

This sequence joins TRBV19 and TRBJ2-1; a possible D gene is TRBD2 (7 bases). With 7 bases removed from V and 7 bases from J, the gap between germline ends came to 23 bases. This CDR3 is built from 16 residues. Germline assignment: CDR1 LNHDA and CDR2 SQIVND (reference sequence). CDR3 region: CASTQGWGGAANEQFF. The CDR3 nucleotides read TGTGCCAGTACCCAAGGTTGGGGGGGGGCCGCAAATGAGCAGTTCTTC.

The chain uses TRBV6-1 and TRBJ1-4; unclear D gene. The CDR3 spans 13 residues. V lost 4 bases and J 4 bases, leaving 7 bases between the germline ends. CDR1 MNHNS and CDR2 SASEGT come from the germline V gene. CDR3 amino acids: CASSGFVNEKLFF. In DNA form, the CDR3 reads TGTGCCAGCAGTGGGTTCGTTAATGAAAAACTGTTTTTT.

The chain carries TRBV19 and TRBJ1-2, with unresolved D. CDR1 and CDR2 (germline): LNHDA, SQIVND (reference sequence). CDR3 length: 13 amino acids. The V end lost 6 bases, the J end lost 2 bases, and 10 bases lay between the germline ends. This CDR3 is CASSPGPNYGYTF. The CDR3 nucleotides are TGTGCCAGTAGCCCGGGCCCCAACTATGGCTACACCTTC.

The genes are TRBV28 and TRBJ1-2, with D tentatively TRBD1 (5 bases). This CDR3 has 14 residues. Germline V gene data show CDR1 as MDHEN and CDR2 as SYDVKM. The V and J ends lost 7 bases and 7 bases respectively, with 19 bases between them. CDR3 bases: TGTGCCAGCATAGGGTCGGGGGGGATTAGTGGCTACACCTTC. This codes for CASIGSGGISGYTF.

V and J are TRBV19 and TRBJ1-2; D may be TRBD1 (5 bases). V lost 7 bases and J 8 bases, leaving 20 bases between the germline ends. The germline CDR1 and CDR2 sequences are LNHDA and SQIVND (reference sequence). The length of the CDR3 is 14 residues. The DNA of the CDR3 is TGTGCCAGTAAGGCCGGGACGGATTACGGAGGCTACACCTTC. Its translation: CASKAGTDYGGYTF.

This chain connects TRBV6-5 to TRBJ2-1, with D perhaps matching TRBD2 (6 bases). The germline CDR1 and CDR2 sequences are MNHEY and SVGAGI. Trimming shortened V by 6 bases and J by 3 bases, and 15 bases separated the two germline ends. The CDR3 length is 15 residues. Here the CDR3 reads CASSQLGRSYNEQFF. Written as DNA, the CDR3 is TGTGCCAGCAGCCAACTTGGGAGGAGCTACAATGAGCAGTTCTTC.

J is TRBJ2-1 and V is TRBV2, with 9 bases aligning to TRBD2. The CDR3 sequence is 15 residues long. Germline CDR1 and CDR2: SNHLY and FYNNEI. Trimming at V came to 4 bases and at J to 5 bases, leaving 6 bases not matched to a gene. CDR3 nucleotide sequence: TGTGCCAGCAGTGGAACTAGCGGGCGGAACAATGAGCAGTTCTTC. Translated: CASSGTSGRNNEQFF.

V and J are TRBV30 and TRBJ2-4; 12 bases fit TRBD2. V was clipped by 1 base and J by 5 bases; unmatched bases: 3. CDR1 GTSNPN and CDR2 SVGIG come from the germline V gene (reference sequence). This CDR3 is built from 15 residues. The CDR3 sequence: CAWSGLAGDQNIQYF. The CDR3 bases are TGTGCCTGGAGTGGACTAGCGGGGGACCAAAACATTCAGTACTTC.

The rearrangement joins TRBV18 to TRBJ2-2; 9 bases are a match to TRBD1. The V and J ends lost 1 base and 6 bases, in that order; junction bases with no gene match: 15. Germline CDR1 KGHSH, CDR2 LQKENI. This CDR3 is 19 amino acids long. The CDR3 protein is CASSPQSGSGTGIPGELFF. The DNA of the CDR3 is TGTGCCAGCTCACCACAATCTGGAAGCGGGACAGGGATTCCCGGGGAGCTGTTTTTT.

The genes are TRBV5-4 and TRBJ1-2; 7 bases line up with TRBD1. The germline gives CDR1 SGHNT, CDR2 YYREEE (reference sequence). CDR3 length: 16 residues. Germline trimming cut 4 bases from V and 0 bases from J; bases unmatched to any gene: 9. The CDR3 here is CASSRPGTDSNYGYTF. The DNA for the CDR3 is TGTGCCAGCAGCCGCCCCGGGACAGACTCTAACTATGGCTACACCTTC.

CDR3 sequence (DNA): TGTGCCAGCAGCTCCAGGGGACAGGGTTCCTACAATGAGCAGTTCTTC. It codes for CASSSRGQGSYNEQFF. This chain connects TRBV11-3 to TRBJ2-1, with TRBD1 matching over 9 bases. This CDR3 contains 16 residues. CDR1 is SGHNT, CDR2 YENEEA, per germline. V lost 4 bases to trimming and J lost 1 base; unmatched junction nucleotides: 5.

This sequence joins TRBV5-1 and TRBJ2-6; weak D call: TRBD1 (6 bases). The length of the CDR3 is 16 residues. Germline V gene sequence: CDR1 SGHRS, CDR2 YFSETQ. V shed 7 bases and J shed 4 bases, with 18 bases lying between them. The CDR3 here is CASGLIQGPGANVLTF. CDR3 nucleotides: TGCGCCAGCGGTCTAATACAGGGACCCGGGGCCAACGTCCTGACTTTC.

The chain is built from TRBV5-1 and TRBJ2-1, with D tentatively TRBD2 (6 bases). The CDR3 contains 15 residues. V lost 2 bases, J lost 2 bases, and 11 bases lay in between. Germline CDR1 and CDR2: SGHRS and YFSETQ. CDR3 region: CASSFRDSTYNEQFF. The CDR3 DNA follows: TGCGCCAGCAGCTTCCGGGACTCCACCTACAATGAGCAGTTCTTC. Variable domain in full (rest from reference TRBV5-1 and TRBJ2-1): KAGVTQTPRYLIKTRGQQVTLSCSPISGHRSVSWYQQTPGQGLQFLFEYFSETQRNKGNFPGRFSGRQFSNSRSEMNVSTLELGDSALYLCASSFRDSTYNEQFFGPGTRLTVL.

This rearrangement joins TRBV7-2 to TRBJ1-1; D gene unclear. CDR1 and CDR2 from the germline V gene are SGHTA and FQGNSA. V dropped 4 bases and J dropped 6 bases, with 6 bases sitting between them. The CDR3 has 11 amino acids. The CDR3 sequence: CASSSQPEAFF. In DNA, the CDR3 is TGTGCCAGCAGCTCCCAACCTGAAGCTTTCTTT.

This rearrangement joins TRBV9 to TRBJ2-1; possible D gene TRBD2, 6 bases. Between the trimmed V and J ends, which lost 4 bases and 4 bases, there was a span of 9 bases. CDR3 length: 13 residues. CDR1 and CDR2 from the germline V gene are SGDLS and YYNGEE. CDR3 sequence (DNA): TGTGCCAGCAGCCTGGGACTGTACAATGAGCAGTTCTTC. This translates into CASSLGLYNEQFF.

The chain employs TRBV11-2 and TRBJ1-2; D is unclear. Between the trimmed V and J ends, which lost 3 bases and 3 bases, there was a span of 8 bases. The CDR3 loop spans 13 amino acids. The germline CDR1 and CDR2 sequences are SGHAT and FQNNGV. CDR3 loop: CASSFRPDYGYTF. As DNA, the CDR3 is TGTGCCAGCAGCTTCAGGCCTGACTATGGCTACACCTTC.

This clone came up once. The chain is built from TRBV7-9 and TRBJ1-1; no definite D call. Between the trimmed V and J ends, which lost 0 bases and 6 bases, there was a span of 11 bases. The CDR3 runs to 14 residues. Germline loops: CDR1 SEHNR, CDR2 FQNEAQ (reference sequence). CDR3 in DNA: TGTGCCAGCAGCTTAGCTATGGGGTTCGCTGAAGCTTTCTTT. Protein product: CASSLAMGFAEAFF.

The CDR3 protein is CASSSTGTSSLEQFF. Here the CDR3 DNA reads TGTGCCAGCAGCTCTACCGGGACTAGCTCTCTTGAGCAGTTCTTC. This chain joins TRBV7-2 and TRBJ2-1; 9 nucleotides agree with TRBD2. Looked up from germline, CDR1 is SGHTA and CDR2 is FQGNSA. The CDR3 is 15 residues long. Trimming took 4 bases from V and 9 from J; bases not matched to a gene: 10.

The chain combines TRBV4-1 with TRBJ2-3, with D uncertain. Per germline, CDR1 MGHRA and CDR2 YSYEKL. Trimming pared 0 bases from V and 0 bases from J, leaving 10 bases between. This CDR3 is 16 amino acids long. As DNA, the CDR3 is TGCGCCAGCAGCCAAGATCGGGCGAGTAGCACAGATACGCAGTATTTT. Its protein product is CASSQDRASSTDTQYF.

This chain connects TRBV15 to TRBJ1-2, with 7 positions matching TRBD1. Germline V gives CDR1 LNHNV, CDR2 YYDKDF (reference sequence). The CDR3 is 15 residues long. V lost 0 bases, J lost 4 bases, and 5 bases stayed unmatched. DNA for the CDR3: TGTGCCACCAGCAGAGATAACAGGGGAGTCTATGGCTACACCTTC. It translates to CATSRDNRGVYGYTF.